This TCR beta chain was sequenced for a study of T cell clonotyping in hematopoietic cell transplantation. Time point denoted: recipient sample about 28 days before transplant, after cytoreduction. With 6 bases clipped from V and 7 bases from J, the junction kept 2 bases outside the gene matches. Looked up from germline, CDR1 is LNHDA and CDR2 is SQIVND (reference sequence). This CDR3 contains 13 residues. Libraries were prepared by immunoSEQ multiplex PCR; TCRdb keeps only in-frame clonotypes and omits some of them. The table records tens of thousands of clones, approximately 95% of them present only once.

The TCR comes from a woman aged 45-59 years with acute myeloid leukemia. Some clones in this sample may be carry-over from other donors' samples. This chain links TRBV19 with TRBJ2-1; 11 bases are shared with TRBD2. The sequencing used peripheral blood mononuclear cells, collected before stem cell transplant. The CDR3 loop is CASRLAGANEQFF. The CDR3 region has the DNA TGTGCCAGTAGACTAGCGGGGGCGAATGAGCAGTTCTTC.